This T cell receptor (beta chain) was found in a study of monozygotic twins with cystic fibrosis (dated by TCRdb to the early 2020s). For context, the study as a whole: Barcoded libraries were prepared from about 3 micrograms of fragmented DNA with roughly 15 PCR cycles. To assess genetic influence on V and J gene usage, the study compared TCR beta repertoires within and across 16 monozygotic twin pairs with cystic fibrosis. Ten female and six male twin pairs, aged about 2.0 to 36.4 years (median roughly 10 years) and mostly children and adolescents, were included in the cohort. On the day of blood sampling, twins were ranked among under 1,100 cohort participants for weight-for-height and for FEVPerc (FEV1 disease centile). Data for three of the twin pairs had been reported previously in another context.

A word on this clone: The clone's antigen remains unknown. No quality values exist for individual bases; no much larger clone is one base distant.

TCR beta CDR3 regions were amplified by multiplex PCR with the immunoSEQ immune profiling system according to the manufacturer's instructions. An Illumina NextSeq system was used to carry out the sequencing. In the authors' own workflow: The immunoSEQ Analyzer platform handled processing of the sequence data, and clonality was calculated by taking the square root of Simpson's index of productive rearrangements. Jensen-Shannon distance served as the measure of similarity in V and J usage, while OLGA was used to compute CDR3 generation probabilities. Shared CDR3 sequences were searched against the immuneACCESS database (August 2020) and VDJdb (December 2020). Not all clones reach the TCRdb copy of this immuneACCESS table, which keeps in-frame sequences only. Checked studies attribute under half of the gap to unresolved V genes and leave the rest unexplained. V, J and clone size are taken as reported in that table, and D and trimming were inferred from the DNA itself. For this sample the table gives roughly 25,000 clones, of which approximately 96% were detected only once. The ten largest clonotypes hold around 3% of the sample.

What the work shows at the level of the full study, not this receptor alone: Sharing of nucleotide-identical clonotypes was significantly greater within monozygotic CF twin pairs than between unrelated CF individuals (P = 0.000026, Mann-Whitney). In 13 of 16 pairs, V gene usage most closely resembled the co-twin's, and the same held for J usage in 8 of 16 pairs, a pattern suggesting genetic constraints. The cohort was small, and no association was found between shared CDR3 numbers and age, concordance or disease severity. Simpson clonality was found to be generally low (median approximately 0.009), suggesting a naive-dominated repertoire, although higher clonality was observed in the most severely affected patients.

From the cysteine through the phenylalanine, the CDR3 covers 18 amino acids. The only DNA kept is the CDR3, 54 bases in frame from the first base. V gives up 0 bases and J gives up 1 base, and the segment between their germline ends measures 18 bases. Per the germline V gene (reference sequence), GTSNPN is the CDR1 and SVGIG is the CDR2. The twin pairs came from the European Cystic Fibrosis Twin and Sibling Study Cohort, a cohort that recruited patients from over a hundred CF clinics across 14 European countries. Zygosity and CFTR genotype were verified in-house, with zygosity tested by multiplex PCR of nine short tandem repeat loci. Each twin gave a peripheral blood sample, and clinical parameters were documented on that same day of blood sampling. Genomic DNA was isolated from peripheral blood cells with phenol/chloroform and kept in TE buffer at 4 degrees C.

Sequencing input: blood. Here the chain combines TRBV30 and TRBJ2-2; the D gene cannot be resolved reliably. The sequence was collected from a girl aged 2-10 years with cystic fibrosis. The CDR3 sequence is CAWSVRVLWSGNTGELFF. Read as DNA, the sequence is TGTGCCTGGAGTGTACGAGTTCTATGGTCAGGGAACACCGGGGAGCTGTTTTTT.